This entry concerns a single T cell receptor beta chain. TCRdb keeps only in-frame clones here, not all; method: immunoSEQ multiplex PCR. The data contain fewer than 70,000 clones, more than 75% of them singletons. The entry originates in a study of OX40 agonist ivuxolimab in advanced cancers. Peripheral blood came from all dose cohorts at three timepoints. CDR1 and CDR2 from the germline V gene are KGHSH and LQKENI. CDR3 length equals 17 residues. V was shortened by 0 bases and J by 0 bases, with 12 bases between the two germline ends. The sequencing used CD4+ or CD8+ T cells sorted from blood, collected in a trial of the OX40 agonist ivuxolimab. V is TRBV18 and J is TRBJ2-1; a possible D gene is TRBD1 (6 bases). This clonotype originated in an adult with an advanced solid tumor such as melanoma, head and neck, liver or kidney cancer. CDR3 sequence reads: CASSPPRGQSSYNEQFF. The CDR3 DNA sequence: TGTGCCAGCTCACCACCCAGGGGCCAAAGCTCCTACAATGAGCAGTTCTTC.